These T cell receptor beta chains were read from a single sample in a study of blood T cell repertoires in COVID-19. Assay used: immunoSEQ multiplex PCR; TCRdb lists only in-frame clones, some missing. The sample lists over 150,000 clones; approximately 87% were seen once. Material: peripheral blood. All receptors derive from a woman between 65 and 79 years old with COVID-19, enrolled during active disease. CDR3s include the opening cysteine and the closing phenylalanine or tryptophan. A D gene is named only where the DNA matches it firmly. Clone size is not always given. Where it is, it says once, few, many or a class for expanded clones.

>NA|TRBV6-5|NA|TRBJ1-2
TGTGCCAGCAGTTACCTCACTTCGACAGGCTCGGCTTACACCTTC
CASSYLTSTGSAYTF
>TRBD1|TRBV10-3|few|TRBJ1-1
TGTGCCATCAACGGACAGGGCAGGGACACTGAAGCTTTCTTT
CAINGQGRDTEAFF
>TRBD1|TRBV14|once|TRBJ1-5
TGTGCCAGCAACCCTGCAGGGGGGCCCAATCAGCCCCAGCATTTT
CASNPAGGPNQPQHF
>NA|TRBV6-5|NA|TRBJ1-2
TGTGCCAGCAGGCGAGACACCACAGGCAATGCGGTCTACACCTTC
CASRRDTTGNAVYTF
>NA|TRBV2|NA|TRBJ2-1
TGTGCCAGCGGCCAGGGATACAATGAGCAGTTCTTC
CASGQGYNEQFF
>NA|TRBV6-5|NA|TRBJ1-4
TGTGCCAGCAGTTACCAGGGTTCAACTAATGAAAAACTGTTTTTT
CASSYQGSTNEKLFF
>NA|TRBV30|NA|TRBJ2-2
TGTGCCTGGAGTCTCGCTAGTGCCGACACCGGGGAGCTGTTTTTT
CAWSLASADTGELFF
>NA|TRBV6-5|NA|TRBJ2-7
TGTGCCAGCAGTCCCAGGACAGAGTCCTACGAGCAGTACTTC
CASSPRTESYEQYF
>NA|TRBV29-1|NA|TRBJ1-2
TGCAGCGTTGACGGTCAAGCTGATGGCTACACCTTC
CSVDGQADGYTF
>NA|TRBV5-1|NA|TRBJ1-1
TGCGCCAGCAGGGACTCCCGGACTGTTGGCACTGAAGCTTTCTTT
CASRDSRTVGTEAFF
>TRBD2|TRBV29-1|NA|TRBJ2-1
TGCAGCGGGGGGAGACTAGCGGGGTTCTACAATGAGCAGTTCTTC
CSGGRLAGFYNEQFF
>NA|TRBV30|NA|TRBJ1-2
TGTGCCTGGAGTGTACAGACAGGACATGGCTACACCTTC
CAWSVQTGHGYTF
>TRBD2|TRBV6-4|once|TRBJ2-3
TGTGCCAGCAGTGATCGCGGGACTAGCGGGGGGGCGAATACGCAGTATTTT
CASSDRGTSGGANTQYF
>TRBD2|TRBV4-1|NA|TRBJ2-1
TGCGCCAGCAGCCAACCCGAGCGGGGAAAGTACAATGAGCAGTTCTTC
CASSQPERGKYNEQFF